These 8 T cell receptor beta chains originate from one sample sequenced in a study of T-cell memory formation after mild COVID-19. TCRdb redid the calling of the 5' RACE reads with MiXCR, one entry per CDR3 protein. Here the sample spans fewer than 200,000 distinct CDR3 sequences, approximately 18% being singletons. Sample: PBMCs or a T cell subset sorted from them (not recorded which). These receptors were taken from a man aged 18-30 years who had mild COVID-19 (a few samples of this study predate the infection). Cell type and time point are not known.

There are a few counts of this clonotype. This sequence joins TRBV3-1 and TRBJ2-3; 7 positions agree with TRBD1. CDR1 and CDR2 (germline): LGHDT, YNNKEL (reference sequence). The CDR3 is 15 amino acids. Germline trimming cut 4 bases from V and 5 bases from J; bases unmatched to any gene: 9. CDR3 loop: CASSPQGQFGDTQYF. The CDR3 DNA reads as TGTGCCAGCAGCCCCCAGGGACAGTTTGGAGATACGCAGTATTTT.

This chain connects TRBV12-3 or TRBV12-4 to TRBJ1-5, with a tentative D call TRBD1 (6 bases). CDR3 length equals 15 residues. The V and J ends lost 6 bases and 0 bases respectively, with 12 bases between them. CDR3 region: CASSGQTYSNQPQHF. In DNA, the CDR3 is TGTGCCAGCAGCGGACAGACTTATAGCAATCAGCCCCAGCATTTT.

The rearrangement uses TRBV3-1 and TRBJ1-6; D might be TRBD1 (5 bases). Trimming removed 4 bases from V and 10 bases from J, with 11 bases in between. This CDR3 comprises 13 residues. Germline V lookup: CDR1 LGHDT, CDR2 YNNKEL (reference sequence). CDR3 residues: CASSPSRDSPLHF. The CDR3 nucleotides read TGTGCCAGCAGCCCGAGCAGGGACTCACCCCTCCACTTT.

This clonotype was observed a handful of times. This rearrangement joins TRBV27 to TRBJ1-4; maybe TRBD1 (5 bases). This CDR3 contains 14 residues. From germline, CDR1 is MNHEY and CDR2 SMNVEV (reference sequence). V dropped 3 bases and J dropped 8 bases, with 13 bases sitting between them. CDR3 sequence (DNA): TGTGCCAGCAGTTTCCAAGTGGGGGGGGAAAAACTGTTTTTT. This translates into CASSFQVGGEKLFF.

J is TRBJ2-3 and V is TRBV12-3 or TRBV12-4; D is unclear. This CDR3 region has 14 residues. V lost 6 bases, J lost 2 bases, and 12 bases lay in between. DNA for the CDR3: TGTGCCAGCAGAGCCGGACCGGCCACAGATACGCAGTATTTT. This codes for CASRAGPATDTQYF.

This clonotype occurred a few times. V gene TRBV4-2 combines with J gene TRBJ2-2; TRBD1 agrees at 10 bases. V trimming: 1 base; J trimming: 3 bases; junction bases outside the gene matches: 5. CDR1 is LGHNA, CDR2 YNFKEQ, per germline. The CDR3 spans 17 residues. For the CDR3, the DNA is TGTGCCAGCAGCCAAGGTTCTGGGACAGGGGACACCGGGGAGCTGTTTTTT. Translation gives CASSQGSGTGDTGELFF.

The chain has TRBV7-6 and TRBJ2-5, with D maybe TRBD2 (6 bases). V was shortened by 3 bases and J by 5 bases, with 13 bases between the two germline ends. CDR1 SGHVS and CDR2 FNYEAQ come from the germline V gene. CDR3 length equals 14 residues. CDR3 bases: TGTGCCAGCAGCTTTCGACTAGTCCGGGAGACCCAGTACTTC. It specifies CASSFRLVRETQYF.

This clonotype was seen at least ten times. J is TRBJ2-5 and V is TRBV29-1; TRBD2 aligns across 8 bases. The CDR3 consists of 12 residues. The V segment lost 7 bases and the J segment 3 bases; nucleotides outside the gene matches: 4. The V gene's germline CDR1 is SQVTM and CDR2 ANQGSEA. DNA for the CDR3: TGCAGCGCGGGGGGGGCGAAAGAGACCCAGTACTTC. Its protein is CSAGGAKETQYF.